This T cell receptor (beta chain) was observed in a study of blood T cell repertoires in COVID-19. Study details: Sites in the United States, Italy and Spain provided acute and convalescent COVID-19 samples. From T cells, B-cell-depleted T cells, or PBMCs came the material, which was cDNA or gDNA.

This CDR3 region has 15 residues. From germline, CDR1 is LGHNA and CDR2 YSLEER. Trimming stripped 0 bases from V and 1 base from J, with 9 bases between. In the original processing: Reference gene primers were amplified, and this amplification served to estimate nucleated cell counts. Data came from immunoSEQ multiplex PCR; TCRdb stores just in-frame clones and leaves some out. That table gives V, J and clone size, and the DNA gave D and trimming. Of around 12,000 clones listed, about 88% are singletons. Sequenced: peripheral blood. This rearrangement joins TRBV4-3 to TRBJ1-1; D possibly corresponds to TRBD1 (6 bases). This receptor was obtained from a human donor in a cohort sampled during active COVID-19. In DNA, the CDR3 is TGCGCCAGCAGCCAAGATCAGGGGACGAACACTGAAGCTTTCTTT. As protein: CASSQDQGTNTEAFF.